This entry lists 13 T cell receptor beta chains sequenced from one sample in a study of blood T cell repertoires in COVID-19. Method: immunoSEQ multiplex PCR; TCRdb's copy keeps in-frame clones and lacks some. This sample carries tens of thousands of clones, approximately 86% of them seen once, and the ten largest clones take 2.5% to 3%. Sequencing was done on a sample of peripheral blood. The receptors were gathered from a woman aged 80 or older with acute or convalescent COVID-19.

V is TRBV11-2 and J is TRBJ1-1; 8 nucleotides align to TRBD1. The CDR3 sequence is 15 residues long. Per germline, CDR1 SGHAT and CDR2 FQNNGV. The junction had 8 bases not matched to a gene; V was cut back by 1 base and J by 7 bases. Written as DNA, the CDR3 is TGTGCCAGCAGCTTAGGGACAGGGTGGTCTATTGAAGCTTTCTTT. Its protein product is CASSLGTGWSIEAFF.

This chain joins TRBV3-1 (or the pseudogene TRBV3-2) and TRBJ1-1; TRBD1 matches 7 bases. Germline V gene sequence: CDR1 LGHDT, CDR2 YNNKEL (reference sequence). This CDR3 is 12 amino acids long. The J segment lost 8 bases and the V segment lost 2 bases, leaving 2 bases of the junction unmatched. CDR3 amino acids: CASSQTTGEAFF. In nucleotides, the CDR3 is TGTGCCAGCAGCCAAACGACAGGGGAAGCTTTCTTT.

The V and J genes are TRBV2 and TRBJ1-2; 9 nucleotides line up with TRBD1. J lost 8 bases, V lost 6 bases, and 16 bases had no gene match. This CDR3 contains 16 residues. Germline V gene lookup returns CDR1 SNHLY and CDR2 FYNNEI. CDR3 nucleotide sequence: TGTGCCAGCAGAACTTCCTCGGGACAGGGAGTGCAAGGCTACACCTTC. The encoded protein is CASRTSSGQGVQGYTF.

This chain uses TRBV7-2 with TRBJ1-1; tentative D call: TRBD1 (5 bases). CDR3 length: 13 residues. Trimming cost V 7 bases and J 3 bases, with 12 bases left between them. Germline V gives CDR1 SGHTA, CDR2 FQGNSA. The CDR3 nucleotides are TGTGCCAGCATTTATCGGGGGGACACTGAAGCTTTCTTT. Residues: CASIYRGDTEAFF.

This clone was seen a single time. The J gene is TRBJ1-4, the V gene TRBV6-5, with TRBD1 as a possible D gene (6 bases). V was trimmed by 6 bases and J by 7 bases, leaving 15 bases between them. Per the germline V gene, CDR1 is MNHEY and CDR2 is SVGAGI. The CDR3 has 14 amino acids. The chain's CDR3 is CASSQNGQREKLFF. In nucleotides, the CDR3 is TGTGCCAGCAGCCAAAACGGACAGCGTGAAAAACTGTTTTTT.

V usage is TRBV7-2 and J usage is TRBJ1-2; 7 bases agree with TRBD1. The CDR3 is 15 residues long. With 2 bases clipped from V and 2 bases from J, the junction kept 5 bases outside the gene matches. Germline assignment: CDR1 SGHTA and CDR2 FQGNSA. CDR3 residues: CASSLQGGTNYGYTF. The CDR3 DNA reads TGTGCCAGCAGCTTACAGGGGGGCACCAACTATGGCTACACCTTC.

The chain uses TRBV3-1 (or the pseudogene TRBV3-2) and TRBJ1-1; D unresolved. This CDR3 has 16 residues. CDR1 LGHDT and CDR2 YNNKEL come from the germline V gene (reference sequence). Trimming cost V 3 bases and J 2 bases, with 16 bases left between them. The DNA of the CDR3 is TGTGCCAGCAGCCAGGGGAGTTTCATGGGCAACACTGAAGCTTTCTTT. It specifies CASSQGSFMGNTEAFF.

This clone was picked up one time. The chain joins TRBV2 to TRBJ1-1; 10 bases map to TRBD1. Germline V gives CDR1 SNHLY, CDR2 FYNNEI. This CDR3 comprises 15 residues. After removal of 5 bases from V and 2 bases from J, the junction contained 5 bases not matched to a gene. The CDR3 loop reads CASSPRQGANTEAFF. CDR3 sequence (DNA): TGTGCCAGCAGTCCCCGACAGGGGGCCAACACTGAAGCTTTCTTT.

This clone was recorded once. The chain combines TRBV2 with TRBJ1-2; the D is unclear. Germline-derived CDR1 and CDR2 are SNHLY and FYNNEI. CDR3 length equals 13 residues. The V and J ends lost 2 bases and 5 bases respectively, with 9 bases between them. CDR3 region: CASSERGSYGYTF. CDR3 in DNA: TGTGCCAGCAGTGAACGGGGATCTTATGGCTACACCTTC. Full variable domain (remainder filled in from reference TRBV2 and TRBJ1-2): EPEVTQTPSHQVTQMGQEVILRCVPISNHLYFYWYRQILGQKVEFLVSFYNNEISEKSEIFDDQFSVERPDGSNFTLKIRSTKLEDSAMYFCASSERGSYGYTFGSGTRLTVV.

The rearrangement links TRBV19 to TRBJ1-1; perhaps TRBD1 as D (6 bases). Germline V gene sequence: CDR1 LNHDA, CDR2 SQIVND (reference sequence). The CDR3 sequence is 15 residues long. Trimming took off 5 bases at V and 5 bases at J, with 18 bases between the two ends. The chain's CDR3 is CASSRLQGSVTEAFF. CDR3 in DNA: TGTGCCAGTAGTCGACTTCAGGGGTCGGTAACTGAAGCTTTCTTT.

The chain uses TRBV10-3 and TRBJ1-1; no clear D. The CDR3 loop spans 15 amino acids. V was shortened by 0 bases and J by 4 bases, with 12 bases between the two germline ends. The germline V gene encodes CDR1 ENHRY and CDR2 SYGVKD. CDR3 in amino acids: CAISESGGSVTEAFF. CDR3 bases: TGTGCCATCAGTGAGTCGGGAGGAAGCGTCACTGAAGCTTTCTTT.

The chain couples TRBV18 to TRBJ2-5; 10 bases are shared with TRBD1. CDR3 size: 15 residues. Germline V lookup: CDR1 KGHSH, CDR2 LQKENI. The V gene end was trimmed by 6 bases and the J gene end by 5 bases; junction bases not matched to a gene: 9. CDR3 coding DNA: TGTGCCAGCTCGCTACAGACAGGGGGCGAGGAGACCCAGTACTTC. Its protein is CASSLQTGGEETQYF. The whole variable domain, remainder taken from reference TRBV18 and TRBJ2-5, is NAGVMQNPRHLVRRRGQEARLRCSPMKGHSHVYWYRQLPEEGLKFMVYLQKENIIDESGMPKERFSAEFPKEGPSILRIQQVVRGDSAAYFCASSLQTGGEETQYFGPGTRLLVL.

This clone was seen once. This chain connects TRBV5-5 to TRBJ1-5; 11 bases match TRBD1. This CDR3 comprises 17 residues. V lost 4 bases and J lost 0; bases outside the gene matches: 6. Looked up from germline, CDR1 is SGHKS and CDR2 is YYEKEE (reference sequence). The CDR3 sequence is CASSKGTGGYSNQPQHF. CDR3 DNA: TGTGCCAGCAGCAAGGGGACAGGGGGGTATAGCAATCAGCCCCAGCATTTT.